Presented here are 26 T cell receptor beta chains from one specimen sequenced in a study of CD8 T cells in ankylosing spondylitis. TCRdb re-called the 5' RACE reads with MiXCR, one entry per CDR3 protein. The sample includes about 100,000 distinct CDR3 sequences, about 8.5% of them seen just once. The material sequenced was blood, either unsorted or a sorted T cell fraction (not recorded which). The receptors derive from a male donor with ankylosing spondylitis or in good health (not recorded which).

In this sample, this clonotype turned up many times. The chain carries TRBV6-2 or TRBV6-3 and TRBJ2-5, with unresolved D. Germline V gene sequence: CDR1 MNHEY, CDR2 SVGEGT. V dropped 4 bases and J dropped 2 bases, with 17 bases sitting between them. There are 16 residues in the CDR3. The CDR3 bases are TGTGCCAGCAGTTCAGACCGAAGCCCCCTTCAAGAGACCCAGTACTTC. Translating gives CASSSDRSPLQETQYF.

This clonotype appeared a few times. The chain uses TRBV12-3 or TRBV12-4 and TRBJ2-5; TRBD1 matches 9 bases. The J segment lost 2 bases and the V segment lost 5 bases, leaving 3 bases of the junction unmatched. This CDR3 is 14 amino acids long. In DNA form, the CDR3 reads TGTGCCAGCAGTCCTGGGACAGGGCAAGAGACCCAGTACTTC. This encodes CASSPGTGQETQYF.

This clonotype was counted ten times or more. The V and J genes are TRBV20-1 and TRBJ1-4; no definite D call. The germline CDR1 and CDR2 sequences are DFQATT and SNEGSKA (reference sequence). The CDR3 is made up of 13 amino acids. Trimming shortened V by 0 bases and J by 8 bases, and 10 bases separated the two germline ends. The CDR3 DNA follows: TGCAGTGCTAGAGACCTCGGCGGCGAAAAACTGTTTTTT. This encodes CSARDLGGEKLFF.

This clonotype was observed a few times. The J gene is TRBJ2-1, the V gene TRBV4-3; maybe TRBD1 (5 bases). The CDR3 has 16 residues. Germline-derived CDR1 and CDR2 are LGHNA and YSLEER. V was trimmed by 3 bases and J by 3 bases, leaving 15 bases between them. CDR3 residues: CASSHLGQGGYNEQFF. CDR3 sequence (DNA): TGCGCCAGCAGCCATCTTGGCCAGGGTGGCTACAATGAGCAGTTCTTC.

This sequence joins TRBV7-2 and TRBJ1-5, with unresolved D. The CDR3 sequence is 13 residues long. From germline, CDR1 is SGHTA and CDR2 FQGNSA. Trimming removed 5 bases from V and 6 bases from J, with 11 bases in between. The CDR3 spells CASSAGRAQPQHF. CDR3 DNA: TGTGCCAGCAGCGCAGGACGGGCTCAGCCCCAGCATTTT.

This clonotype was seen at least ten times. The chain combines TRBV20-1 with TRBJ2-7, with 8 nucleotides matching TRBD1. Germline V lookup: CDR1 DFQATT, CDR2 SNEGSKA (reference sequence). The CDR3 sequence is 13 residues long. With 6 bases clipped from V and 3 bases from J, the junction kept 7 bases outside the gene matches. The CDR3 coding sequence is TGCAGTGCAGGGGACAGGACCGGCTACGAGCAGTACTTC. It encodes CSAGDRTGYEQYF.

This clonotype was detected many times. The rearrangement uses TRBV9 and TRBJ2-1, with 10 nucleotides matching TRBD2. With 2 bases clipped from V and 6 bases from J, the junction kept 5 bases outside the gene matches. Per the germline V gene, CDR1 is SGDLS and CDR2 is YYNGEE. This CDR3 spans 15 amino acids. The CDR3 region is CASSVSGGSTNEQFF. In DNA form, the CDR3 reads TGTGCCAGCAGCGTTAGCGGGGGGTCCACCAATGAGCAGTTCTTC.

This clonotype came up many times. This rearrangement joins TRBV25-1 to TRBJ1-2; TRBD1 agrees at 9 bases. Germline assignment: CDR1 MGHDK and CDR2 SYGVNS. This CDR3 has 16 amino acids. The J segment lost 4 bases and the V segment lost 8 bases, leaving 14 bases of the junction unmatched. The CDR3 here is CASLPGQGKLSYGYTF. For the CDR3, the DNA is TGTGCCAGCTTACCGGGACAGGGTAAACTGAGCTATGGCTACACCTTC.

In its sample, this clonotype was seen many times. V gene TRBV5-1 combines with J gene TRBJ2-2; D might be TRBD2 (5 bases). CDR1 and CDR2 (germline): SGHRS, YFSETQ. CDR3 length: 13 residues. Deletions cut 1 base from V and 6 bases from J, with 7 bases between. The CDR3 region has the DNA TGCGCCAGCAGCTTGACCGGGGCCGGGGAGCTGTTTTTT. This gives the protein CASSLTGAGELFF. Filled out from reference TRBV5-1 and TRBJ2-2, the complete variable domain reads KAGVTQTPRYLIKTRGQQVTLSCSPISGHRSVSWYQQTPGQGLQFLFEYFSETQRNKGNFPGRFSGRQFSNSRSEMNVSTLELGDSALYLCASSLTGAGELFFGEGSRLTVL.

This clonotype was recorded at least ten times. The chain uses TRBV29-1 and TRBJ2-1, with D possibly being TRBD1 (5 bases). The CDR3 sequence is 14 residues long. V was cut by 7 bases and J by 4 bases, with 17 bases left in between. The germline V gene has CDR1 SQVTM and CDR2 ANQGSEA. CDR3 sequence (DNA): TGCAGCGCCGCTGACCAGGGAAGTTACAATGAGCAGTTCTTC. Translated, it gives CSAADQGSYNEQFF.

V usage is TRBV27 and J usage is TRBJ1-1, with D maybe TRBD1 (6 bases). The CDR3 is 15 amino acids. The V gene's germline CDR1 is MNHEY and CDR2 SMNVEV (reference sequence). V lost 0 bases and J lost 4, with 12 bases in between. The CDR3 loop reads CASSLSGGLGTEAFF. The CDR3 DNA reads as TGTGCCAGCAGTTTATCGGGGGGGCTTGGCACTGAAGCTTTCTTT.

This clonotype was seen at least ten times. The chain links TRBV6-1 to TRBJ1-1, with D possibly TRBD1 on 6 matching bases. Trimming took 8 bases from V and 4 from J, leaving 17 bases between them. Germline V gene sequence: CDR1 MNHNS, CDR2 SASEGT. This CDR3 has 14 residues. CDR3 DNA sequence: TGTGCCAGCGCAACACAGGGTCGGGTCACTGAAGCTTTCTTT. Its translation is CASATQGRVTEAFF.

This clonotype was counted ten times or more. The chain couples TRBV15 to TRBJ2-5; the D is unclear. The V end was cut by 0 bases, the J end by 5 bases, with 4 bases between. Germline CDR1 LNHNV, CDR2 YYDKDF (reference sequence). The length of the CDR3 is 12 residues. The CDR3 protein is CATSRDLETQYF. Here the CDR3 DNA reads TGTGCCACCAGCAGAGATTTGGAGACCCAGTACTTC.

The chain recombines TRBV25-1 with TRBJ2-7; TRBD1 might be the D (5 bases). Germline V CDR1 and CDR2: MGHDK, SYGVNS. The CDR3 has 11 amino acids. The V and J ends lost 4 bases and 12 bases respectively, with 13 bases between them. This CDR3 is CASSVQGFSYF. CDR3 sequence (DNA): TGTGCCAGCAGTGTCCAGGGTTTCTCGTACTTC.

This clonotype was seen repeatedly, ten times or more. The chain carries TRBV7-2 and TRBJ1-4; weak D call: TRBD1 (5 bases). The germline V gene encodes CDR1 SGHTA and CDR2 FQGNSA. V was cut by 0 bases and J by 5 bases, with 13 bases left in between. This CDR3 is 16 amino acids long. For the CDR3, the DNA is TGTGCCAGCAGCTTAGCTTCAGGGCAGGGCAATGAAAAACTGTTTTTT. It specifies CASSLASGQGNEKLFF.

This clonotype was seen many times. This chain links TRBV27 with TRBJ2-1; 7 nucleotides agree with TRBD1. The germline V gene encodes CDR1 MNHEY and CDR2 SMNVEV (reference sequence). Trimming took 3 bases from V and 1 from J; bases not matched to a gene: 9. The CDR3 is made up of 17 amino acids. The CDR3: CASSLGHRGRSYNEQFF. The CDR3 DNA reads as TGTGCCAGCAGTTTGGGGCACAGGGGTAGGTCCTACAATGAGCAGTTCTTC.

Ten or more counts support this clonotype. The rearrangement joins TRBV7-2 to TRBJ2-4; D gene ambiguous. CDR3 size: 14 residues. Trimming removed 1 base from V and 7 bases from J, with 11 bases in between. Per the germline V gene, CDR1 is SGHTA and CDR2 is FQGNSA. This chain's CDR3 is CASSLVEWANIQYF. The CDR3 DNA is TGTGCCAGCAGCTTAGTCGAGTGGGCGAACATTCAGTACTTC.

At least ten counts were recorded for this clonotype. The chain is built from TRBV12-3 or TRBV12-4 and TRBJ1-4, with 8 nucleotides matching TRBD1. The V gene end was trimmed by 6 bases and the J gene end by 0 bases; junction bases not matched to a gene: 12. This CDR3 comprises 18 residues. CDR3 region: CASRWQGAEWTTNEKLFF. As DNA, the CDR3 is TGTGCCAGCAGATGGCAGGGGGCGGAGTGGACAACTAATGAAAAACTGTTTTTT.

There are a few counts of this clonotype. The chain is built from TRBV7-8 and TRBJ1-4; unclear D gene. Deletions cut 2 bases from V and 4 bases from J, with 8 bases between. The CDR3 loop spans 14 amino acids. Germline V gene data show CDR1 as SGHVS and CDR2 as FQNEAQ. CDR3 sequence (DNA): TGTGCCAGCAGCTTATTCGGTATTAATGAAAAACTGTTTTTT. Its translation: CASSLFGINEKLFF.

Many counts were recorded for this clonotype. The rearrangement links TRBV12-3 or TRBV12-4 to TRBJ2-1; either TRBD1 or TRBD2 may supply D (5 bases each). V shed 7 bases and J shed 12 bases, with 16 bases lying between them. The CDR3 spans 12 residues. CDR3: CASTIFGTGQFF. In DNA, the CDR3 is TGTGCCAGCACCATATTCGGGACGGGGCAGTTCTTC.

Many counts were recorded for this clonotype. The V call is TRBV6-2 or TRBV6-3, the J call TRBJ2-2; D unresolved. Germline CDR1 reads MNHEY; CDR2 reads SVGEGT. The CDR3 spans 12 residues. The germline V and J ends were trimmed by 2 bases and 7 bases, with 5 bases remaining between them. This CDR3 is CASSYLGGELFF. CDR3 nucleotides: TGTGCCAGCAGTTACCTGGGCGGGGAGCTGTTTTTT.

This clonotype was recorded many times. DNA for the CDR3: TGTGCCAGCATCCTCCTTGGATTGCCATTCGCCGCAGATACGCAGTATTTT. Its protein product is CASILLGLPFAADTQYF. V is TRBV7-2 and J is TRBJ2-3; D uncertain. Trimming removed 7 bases at V and 4 bases at J, with 24 bases between. The CDR3 runs 17 residues. CDR1 SGHTA and CDR2 FQGNSA come from the germline V gene.

This clonotype was seen ten or more times. The gene calls are TRBV12-3 or TRBV12-4 and TRBJ2-1, with D perhaps TRBD2 (5 bases). Trimming took off 2 bases at V and 5 bases at J, with 10 bases between the two ends. The CDR3 runs 14 residues. The CDR3 nucleotides read TGTGCCAGCAGTTTATGGACTCAAAACAATGAGCAGTTCTTC. This translates into CASSLWTQNNEQFF.

In this sample, this clonotype turned up many times. The gene calls are TRBV27 and TRBJ2-7; 7 bases map to TRBD1. The CDR3 length is 15 residues. The V segment lost 2 bases and the J segment 6 bases; nucleotides outside the gene matches: 10. Per the germline V gene, CDR1 is MNHEY and CDR2 is SMNVEV (reference sequence). CDR3 protein: CASSLVGTALGEQYF. CDR3 in DNA: TGTGCCAGCAGTTTAGTCGGGACAGCATTAGGCGAGCAGTACTTC.

The sample holds many counts of this clonotype. DNA for the CDR3: TGTGCCAGCAGCTTAGGCGCTAGCGGGAGTGGGAGTTTGAATGAGCAGTTCTTC. Amino acid sequence: CASSLGASGSGSLNEQFF. The chain carries TRBV7-2 and TRBJ2-1; 10 bases map to TRBD2. The CDR3 consists of 18 residues. V shed 1 base, J shed 7 bases, and the junction held 13 bases outside the gene matches. The germline V gene has CDR1 SGHTA and CDR2 FQGNSA.

At least ten counts were recorded for this clonotype. The rearrangement joins TRBV20-1 to TRBJ2-7, with 9 bases lining up with TRBD1. This CDR3 has 13 residues. Looked up from germline, CDR1 is DFQATT and CDR2 is SNEGSKA (reference sequence). V shed 6 bases, J shed 3 bases, and the junction held 6 bases outside the gene matches. The CDR3 protein is CSAGQGSLYEQYF. DNA for the CDR3: TGCAGTGCAGGACAGGGGTCCCTCTACGAGCAGTACTTC.